This T cell receptor beta chain was identified during a study of identical twins. TCRdb independently ran MiXCR on the 5' RACE reads; one entry per CDR3 protein. Of some 560,000 distinct CDR3 sequences listed, roughly 9.5% are singletons. This clonotype was observed a few times. Trimming shortened V by 7 bases and J by 7 bases, and 11 bases separated the two germline ends. Germline CDR1 MNHEY, CDR2 SVGEGT. The CDR3 totals 12 residues. This same sample was also part of a study on yellow fever vaccine responses in identical twins.

The chain employs TRBV6-2 or TRBV6-3 and TRBJ1-5, with a tentative D call TRBD1 (6 bases). Source material: PBMCs. This clonotype originated in a woman in her late teens or twenties in good health. The CDR3 spells CASKPQGQPQHF. As DNA, the CDR3 is TGTGCCAGCAAGCCACAGGGACAGCCCCAGCATTTT.